The subject of this entry is one TCR beta chain. This entry comes from a study of blood T cell repertoires in COVID-19. For the study at large: The samples span acute and convalescent COVID-19 from the United States, Italy and Spain.

Assay used: immunoSEQ multiplex PCR; TCRdb lists only in-frame clones, some missing. The sample consists of over 100,000 clones, 86% of them appearing once. Trimming shortened V by 4 bases and J by 4 bases, and 8 bases separated the two germline ends. Germline V gives CDR1 SEHNR, CDR2 FQNEAQ (reference sequence). The CDR3 is made up of 12 amino acids. The sequence derives from a man aged 35 to 55 with acute or convalescent COVID-19. The source material was peripheral blood. The V call is TRBV7-9, the J call TRBJ2-7; no firm D call. CDR3 in DNA: TGTGCCAGCAGCTCCAGTCTTTACGAGCAGTACTTC. It encodes CASSSSLYEQYF.